The rows below give T cell receptor beta chains drawn from one sample of a study of cytomegalovirus exposure and HLA in healthy donors. TCRdb's copy holds only in-frame clones and misses some; the assay was immunoSEQ multiplex PCR. The sample shows around 120,000 clones, around 69% of them seen only once. Material for sequencing was PBMCs. These TCRs come from a man aged 50 to 60 in good health and CMV-seropositive. The conserved cysteine and the conserved F or W are not part of the CDR3 here.

J	V	CDR3
TRBJ2-1	TRBV4-1	ASSQAERGGYNEQF
TRBJ2-7	TRBV4-2	ASSQGITSYEQY
TRBJ2-3	TRBV6-4	ASSDSRQGDMDTQY
TRBJ2-1	TRBV5-1	ASSFDRENEQF
TRBJ1-2	TRBV5-1	ASSFEGVDGYT
TRBJ1-5	TRBV2	ASRRDSQPQH
TRBJ2-7	TRBV10-3	AFQREDSYEQY
TRBJ2-7	TRBV19	ASSIDGRGGYEQY
TRBJ2-1	TRBV7-2	ASGGGLGGFNEQF
TRBJ2-3	TRBV29-1	SVEGSGTDTQY
TRBJ2-1	TRBV29-1	SVQTGLYNEQF
TRBJ1-5	TRBV7-9	ASSPYRNQPQH
TRBJ2-1	TRBV6-5	ASRPGQGALNEQF
TRBJ1-4	TRBV29-1	SAVRDRGSEKLF
TRBJ1-6	TRBV27	ASSPGQSPGLH
TRBJ2-7	TRBV25-1	ASSANNEQY
TRBJ2-5	TRBV4-2	ASSQDEAGVGETQY
TRBJ2-3	TRBV10-1	ASSPAGGTDTQY
TRBJ2-5	TRBV27	ASSGRGRETQY
TRBJ2-1	TRBV7-8	ASSLSWAGGQDNEQF
TRBJ2-6	TRBV19	ASRLAGGSGANVLT
TRBJ1-6	TRBV27	ASSLLGPNWTGEVNSPLH
TRBJ1-3	TRBV7-8	ASSWTGASSGNTIY
TRBJ1-2	TRBV27	ASSLRGQIYGYT
TRBJ1-4	TRBV5-5	ASSLGGTNEKLF
TRBJ2-5	TRBV30	AWTSGGEETQY
TRBJ2-4	TRBV5-1	ASSLSRGENIQY
TRBJ1-1	TRBV5-1	ASSLGTGGSYTEAF
TRBJ2-1	TRBV4-2	ASSQAGDSSYNEQF
TRBJ2-7	TRBV19	ASSIDRGEQY
TRBJ1-4	TRBV5-4	ASSQQDSSEKLF
TRBJ2-5	TRBV2	ASSERAGGGETQY
TRBJ2-7	TRBV5-1	ASSTASSGGYEQY
TRBJ1-2	TRBV19	ASTRSDRVGGYT
TRBJ1-1	TRBV2	ASSEYGGNTEAF
TRBJ2-7	TRBV25-1	ASSAPGTYEQY
TRBJ1-4	TRBV28	ASSFPSSGTVNEKLF
TRBJ2-1	TRBV7-6	ASSRRLSSYNEQF
TRBJ2-1	TRBV2	ASSEATGGNEQF
TRBJ2-7	TRBV18	ASSEQGWAYEQY
TRBJ2-3	TRBV19	ASSAQGTGTDTQY
TRBJ2-3	TRBV10-1	ASSESFGRADTQY
TRBJ1-5	TRBV15	ATSRDTRDQPQH
TRBJ1-2	TRBV27	ASSQRTGLAYGYT
TRBJ1-1	TRBV6-6	ASSGSEDEAF
TRBJ1-1	TRBV28	ASSFRNTEAF
TRBJ1-5	TRBV15	ATSGQGRYVNQPQH
TRBJ2-7	TRBV15	ATQDRSFSYEQY
TRBJ2-3	TRBV5-1	ASSYGLAEYYTQY
TRBJ1-5	TRBV5-1	ASSLQASNQPQH
TRBJ2-3	TRBV5-4	ASNPGEGGTDTQY
TRBJ1-5	TRBV4-3	ASSQDRDTSNQPQH
TRBJ2-7	TRBV11-2	ASSLEYSGDYEQY
TRBJ1-4	TRBV6-6	ASSYSGLEDEKLF
TRBJ2-2	TRBV5-6	ASSLASGYTGELF